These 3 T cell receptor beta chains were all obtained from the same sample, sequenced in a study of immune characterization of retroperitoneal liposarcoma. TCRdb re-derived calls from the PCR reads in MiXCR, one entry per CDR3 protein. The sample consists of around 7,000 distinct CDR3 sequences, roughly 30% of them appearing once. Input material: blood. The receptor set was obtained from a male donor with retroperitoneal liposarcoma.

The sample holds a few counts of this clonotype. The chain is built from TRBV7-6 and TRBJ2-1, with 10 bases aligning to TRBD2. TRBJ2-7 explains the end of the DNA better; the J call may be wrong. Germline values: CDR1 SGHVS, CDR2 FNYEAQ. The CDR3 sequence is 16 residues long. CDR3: CASSQVASGSFYEQYF. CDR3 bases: TGTGCCAGCAGCCAGGTGGCTAGCGGGAGTTTCTACGAGCAGTACTTC.

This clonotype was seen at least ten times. The CDR3 region is CASSRERGFGDTGELFF. The CDR3 nucleotides are TGTGCCAGCAGTAGAGAACGGGGATTCGGGGACACCGGGGAGCTGTTTTTT. This chain uses TRBV12-3 or TRBV12-4 with TRBJ2-2; D is perhaps TRBD2 (5 bases). This CDR3 region has 17 residues. V was pared by 5 bases and J by 3 bases, with 19 bases between.

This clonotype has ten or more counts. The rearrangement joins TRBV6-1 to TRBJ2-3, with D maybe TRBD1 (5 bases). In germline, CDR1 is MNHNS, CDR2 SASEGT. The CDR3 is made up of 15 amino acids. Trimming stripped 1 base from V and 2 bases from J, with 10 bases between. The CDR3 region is CASSEEPGYTDTQYF. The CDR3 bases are TGTGCCAGCAGTGAAGAACCAGGGTACACAGATACGCAGTATTTT.